The clone carrying this T cell receptor beta chain was seen at least ten times. Construction of TCR beta libraries relied on iRepertoire HTBI primers and on Arm-PCR targeting CDR3 regions. TCRdb redid the calling of the multiplex PCR reads with MiXCR, one entry per CDR3 protein. The data hold 400,000 to 500,000 distinct CDR3 sequences, with approximately 16% observed a single time. CDR1 and CDR2 from the germline V gene are SGHAT and FQNNGV. The V and J ends lost 5 bases and 7 bases respectively, with 24 bases between them. This CDR3 region has 16 residues. This record belongs to a study of regulatory T cells in long-lasting Graves disease. Time point here: newly diagnosed GD, antithyroid drugs for less than 3 months. RNA from PBMCs was the source of the TCR library. This same sample was also part of a study on T cells in Graves' hyperthyroidism and ophthalmopathy.

This chain uses TRBV11-2 with TRBJ2-7; D may be TRBD2 (6 bases). This sequence was found in a woman aged 30 to 39 with Graves disease. The sample was peripheral blood mononuclear cells (PBMCs), taken at new diagnosis, from a patient treated with antithyroid drugs. CDR3 DNA sequence: TGTGCCAGCAGCCTAGGCTGGGCGGGACCAAAACAGGAGCAGTACTTC. The encoded protein is CASSLGWAGPKQEQYF.